Listed below are T cell receptor beta chains from one sample, sequenced in a study of cytomegalovirus exposure and HLA in healthy donors. The repertoire was sequenced with immunoSEQ multiplex PCR; TCRdb's copy has only in-frame clones and lacks some. The table for this sample gives roughly 35,000 clones. Sequenced material: PBMCs. The receptors were gathered from a woman aged 40 to 55 in good health and CMV-seropositive. Both conserved end residues are part of each CDR3. D genes are given only for firm matches.

J gene: TRBJ1-1; CDR3 length: 13; V gene: TRBV5-1; D gene: TRBD1; CDR3 protein: CASSLGTGGEAFF; CDR3 DNA: TGCGCCAGCAGCTTGGGGACAGGGGGTGAAGCTTTCTTT
J gene: TRBJ2-3; CDR3 length: 12; V gene: TRBV7-9; D gene: -; CDR3 protein: CASSPLSDTQYF; CDR3 DNA: TGTGCCAGCAGCCCTCTGTCAGATACGCAGTATTTT
J gene: TRBJ1-4; CDR3 length: 15; V gene: TRBV7-2; D gene: -; CDR3 protein: CASSLRVGGGEKLFF; CDR3 DNA: TGTGCCAGCAGCTTAAGGGTGGGGGGAGGAGAAAAACTGTTTTTT
J gene: TRBJ1-2; CDR3 length: 14; V gene: TRBV6-1; D gene: -; CDR3 protein: CATAWEHGNYGYTF; CDR3 DNA: TGTGCCACGGCCTGGGAGCACGGGAACTATGGCTACACCTTC
J gene: TRBJ2-2; CDR3 length: 16; V gene: TRBV5-1; D gene: TRBD2; CDR3 protein: CASSLGGTSSAGELFF; CDR3 DNA: TGCGCCAGCAGCTTGGGAGGGACTAGTTCGGCCGGGGAGCTGTTTTTT
J gene: TRBJ2-3; CDR3 length: 15; V gene: TRBV4-3; D gene: TRBD1; CDR3 protein: CASSLGTVEGDTQYF; CDR3 DNA: TGCGCCAGCAGCCTCGGGACAGTAGAAGGAGATACGCAGTATTTT
J gene: TRBJ2-3; CDR3 length: 16; V gene: TRBV19; D gene: TRBD2; CDR3 protein: CASSTLAGAITDTQYF; CDR3 DNA: TGTGCCAGTAGTACCTTGGCGGGAGCCATCACAGATACGCAGTATTTT
J gene: TRBJ1-4; CDR3 length: 14; V gene: TRBV30; D gene: -; CDR3 protein: CAWSAGRGSKKLFF; CDR3 DNA: TGTGCCTGGAGTGCTGGCAGGGGCAGTAAAAAACTGTTTTTT
J gene: TRBJ2-7; CDR3 length: 14; V gene: TRBV9; D gene: TRBD1; CDR3 protein: CASSLHTSPDRVYF; CDR3 DNA: TGTGCCAGCAGCCTTCACACCTCCCCGGACAGGGTTTACTTC
J gene: TRBJ1-2; CDR3 length: 15; V gene: TRBV5-1; D gene: -; CDR3 protein: CASRSEGQGNYGYTF; CDR3 DNA: TGCGCCAGCAGATCTGAAGGGCAGGGTAACTATGGCTACACCTTC
J gene: TRBJ2-7; CDR3 length: 14; V gene: TRBV11-2; D gene: TRBD2; CDR3 protein: CASSSAGGAYEQYF; CDR3 DNA: TGTGCCAGCAGCTCAGCGGGGGGGGCCTACGAGCAGTACTTC
J gene: TRBJ2-6; CDR3 length: 15; V gene: TRBV6-5; D gene: -; CDR3 protein: CASSHRASGANVLTF; CDR3 DNA: TGTGCCAGCAGTCACAGGGCCTCTGGGGCCAACGTCCTGACTTTC
J gene: TRBJ2-7; CDR3 length: 13; V gene: TRBV7-9; D gene: -; CDR3 protein: CASSQSGEREQYF; CDR3 DNA: TGTGCCAGCAGCCAGTCGGGGGAGCGCGAGCAGTACTTC
J gene: TRBJ1-1; CDR3 length: 15; V gene: TRBV19; D gene: -; CDR3 protein: CASSIGGVGNTEAFF; CDR3 DNA: TGTGCCAGTAGTATAGGAGGTGTGGGTAACACTGAAGCTTTCTTT
J gene: TRBJ2-2; CDR3 length: 15; V gene: TRBV6-1; D gene: -; CDR3 protein: CASSPRLGNTGELFF; CDR3 DNA: TGTGCCAGCAGCCCTCGGTTGGGCAACACCGGGGAGCTGTTTTTT
J gene: TRBJ2-6; CDR3 length: 20; V gene: TRBV5-4; D gene: -; CDR3 protein: CASSSPPGNLVLSGANVLTF; CDR3 DNA: TGTGCCAGCAGCTCGCCACCGGGAAATCTAGTCCTCTCTGGGGCCAACGTCCTGACTTTC